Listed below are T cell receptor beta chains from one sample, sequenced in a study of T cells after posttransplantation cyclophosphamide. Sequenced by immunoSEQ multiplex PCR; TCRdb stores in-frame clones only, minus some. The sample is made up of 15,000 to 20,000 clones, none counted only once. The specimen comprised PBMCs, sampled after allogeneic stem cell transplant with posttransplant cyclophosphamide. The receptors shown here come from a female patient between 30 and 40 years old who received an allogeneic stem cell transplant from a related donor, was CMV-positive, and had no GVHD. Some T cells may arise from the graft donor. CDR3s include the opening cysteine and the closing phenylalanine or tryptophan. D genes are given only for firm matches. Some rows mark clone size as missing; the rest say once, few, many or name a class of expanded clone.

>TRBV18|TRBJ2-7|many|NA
CASSPDNYEQYF
TGTGCCAGCTCACCGGACAACTACGAGCAGTACTTC
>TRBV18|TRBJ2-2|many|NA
CASSPEAVSNTGELFF
TGTGCCAGCTCACCAGAGGCAGTTTCGAACACCGGGGAGCTGTTTTTT
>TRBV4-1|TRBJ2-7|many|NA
CASSQGGGTYEQYF
TGCGCCAGCAGCCAGGGTGGGGGGACCTACGAGCAGTACTTC
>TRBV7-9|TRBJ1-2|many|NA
CASSLATQGAGGYTF
TGTGCCAGCAGCTTAGCAACACAGGGTGCTGGCGGCTACACCTTC
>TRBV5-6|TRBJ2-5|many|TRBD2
CASSPPGRETQYF
TGTGCCAGCAGCCCCCCCGGGAGGGAGACCCAGTACTTC
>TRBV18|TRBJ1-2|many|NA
CASSPGRWDYGYTF
TGTGCCAGCTCACCAGGGAGATGGGACTATGGCTACACCTTC
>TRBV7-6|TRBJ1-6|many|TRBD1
CASSLRYRDRHNSPLHF
TGTGCCAGCAGCTTGCGATACCGGGACAGACATAATTCACCCCTCCACTTT
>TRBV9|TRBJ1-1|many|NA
CASSVGAAGPEAFF
TGTGCCAGCAGCGTAGGGGCAGCGGGACCTGAAGCTTTCTTT
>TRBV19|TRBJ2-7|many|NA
CASSIRQTYEQYF
TGTGCCAGTAGTATTCGACAGACCTACGAGCAGTACTTC
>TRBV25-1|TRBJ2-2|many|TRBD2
CASKAGENTGELFF
TGTGCCAGCAAAGCGGGAGAGAACACCGGGGAGCTGTTTTTT
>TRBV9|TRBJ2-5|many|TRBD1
CASSWGTGGGKTQYF
TGTGCCAGCAGCTGGGGGACAGGGGGAGGGAAGACCCAGTACTTC
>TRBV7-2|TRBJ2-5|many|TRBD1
CASSLDWQGARAQYF
TGTGCCAGCAGCTTAGATTGGCAGGGGGCGAGGGCCCAGTACTTC
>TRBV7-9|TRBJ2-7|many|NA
CASSLTGEGLAKTSYEQYF
TGTGCCAGCAGCTTAACTGGTGAAGGGCTAGCAAAAACCTCCTACGAGCAGTACTTC
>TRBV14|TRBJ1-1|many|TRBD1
CASSQDFRTGTNTEAFF
TGTGCCAGCAGCCAAGATTTCAGGACAGGGACGAACACTGAAGCTTTCTTT
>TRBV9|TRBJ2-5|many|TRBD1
CASSGQGRQETQYF
TGTGCCAGCAGCGGACAGGGTCGACAAGAGACCCAGTACTTC
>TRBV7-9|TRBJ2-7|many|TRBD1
CASSFRKQGVGYEQYF
TGTGCCAGCAGCTTCCGAAAACAGGGGGTGGGCTACGAGCAGTACTTC
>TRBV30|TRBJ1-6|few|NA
CAWLGSSYNSPLHF
TGTGCCTGGTTGGGGAGCTCCTATAATTCACCCCTCCACTTT
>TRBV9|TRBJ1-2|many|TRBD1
CASSVEGARGYTF
TGTGCCAGCAGCGTAGAGGGGGCGCGGGGCTACACCTTC
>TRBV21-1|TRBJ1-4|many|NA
CASSTSRQLGPNEKLFF
TGTGCCAGCAGCACCTCCAGACAGCTTGGGCCTAATGAAAAACTGTTTTTT
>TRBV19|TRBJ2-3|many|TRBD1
CASSEQGPRDTQYF
TGTGCCAGTAGCGAACAGGGGCCCCGCGATACGCAGTATTTT
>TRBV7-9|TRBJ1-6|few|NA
CASSFRRDNNNSPLHF
TGTGCCAGCAGTTTTCGCCGGGACAACAATAATTCACCCCTCCACTTT
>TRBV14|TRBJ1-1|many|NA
CASSQAVGGTEAFF
TGTGCCAGCAGCCAAGCTGTCGGGGGCACTGAAGCTTTCTTT
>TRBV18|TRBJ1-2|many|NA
CASSPPGLQGSDGYTF
TGTGCCAGCTCACCACCCGGCCTACAGGGATCCGATGGCTACACCTTC
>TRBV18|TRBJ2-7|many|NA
CASSPQGISYEQCF
TGTGCCAGCTCACCACAGGGGATCTCCTACGAGCAGTGCTTC
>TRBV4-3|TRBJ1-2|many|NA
CASSQSWQNYGYTF
TGCGCCAGCAGCCAATCGTGGCAGAACTATGGCTACACCTTC
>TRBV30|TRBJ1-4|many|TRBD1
CAWTPQGGYEKLFF
TGTGCCTGGACACCACAGGGGGGCTATGAAAAACTGTTTTTT
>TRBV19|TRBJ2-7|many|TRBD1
CASSIGTGTSYEQYF
TGTGCCAGTAGTATAGGGACAGGGACATCCTACGAGCAGTACTTC
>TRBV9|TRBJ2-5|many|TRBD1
CASSVDFRGGGTQYF
TGTGCCAGCAGCGTAGACTTCCGAGGGGGCGGGACCCAGTACTTC
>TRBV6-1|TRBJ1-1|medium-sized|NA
CASSGSRQATEAFF
TGTGCCAGCAGTGGCTCGAGACAGGCCACTGAAGCTTTCTTT
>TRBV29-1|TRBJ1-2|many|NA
CSVALTGFGYTF
TGCAGCGTTGCCCTAACAGGGTTTGGCTACACCTTC
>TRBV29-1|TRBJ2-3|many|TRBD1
CSVTDRGVDTQYF
TGCAGCGTGACCGACAGGGGGGTAGATACGCAGTATTTT
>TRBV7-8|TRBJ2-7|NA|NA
CASSFRWENSYEQYF
TGTGCCAGCAGCTTTAGGTGGGAGAACTCCTACGAGCAGTACTTC
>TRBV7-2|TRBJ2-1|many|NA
CASSGSAGNEQFF
TGTGCCAGCAGCGGGAGTGCGGGCAATGAGCAGTTCTTC
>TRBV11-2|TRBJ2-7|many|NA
CASSAPRGYEQYF
TGTGCCAGCAGCGCACCAAGGGGGTACGAGCAGTACTTC
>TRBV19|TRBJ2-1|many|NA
CASSIGLFHLVRDEQFF
TGTGCCAGTAGTATAGGACTTTTCCACCTAGTCCGGGATGAGCAGTTCTTC
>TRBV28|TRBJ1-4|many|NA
CASSPPGMTGSHEKLFF
TGTGCCAGCAGCCCCCCCGGTATGACAGGATCCCATGAAAAACTGTTTTTT